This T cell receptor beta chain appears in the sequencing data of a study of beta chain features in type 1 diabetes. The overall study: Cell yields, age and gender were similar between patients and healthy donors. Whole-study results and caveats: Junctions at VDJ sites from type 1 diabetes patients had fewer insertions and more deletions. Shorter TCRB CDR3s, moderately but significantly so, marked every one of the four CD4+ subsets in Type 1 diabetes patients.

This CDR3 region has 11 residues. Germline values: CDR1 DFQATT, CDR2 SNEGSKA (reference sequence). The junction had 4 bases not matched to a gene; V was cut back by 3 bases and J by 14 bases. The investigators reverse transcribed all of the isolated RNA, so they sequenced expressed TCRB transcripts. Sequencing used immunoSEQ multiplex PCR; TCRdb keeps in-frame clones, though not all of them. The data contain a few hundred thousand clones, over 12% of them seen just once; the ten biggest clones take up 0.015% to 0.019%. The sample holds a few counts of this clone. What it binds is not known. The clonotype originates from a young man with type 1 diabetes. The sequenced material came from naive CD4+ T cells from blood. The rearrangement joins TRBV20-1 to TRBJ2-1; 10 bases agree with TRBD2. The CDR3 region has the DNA TGCAGTGCTAGCGCTAGCGGGAGAAAGTTCTTC. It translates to CSASASGRKFF.